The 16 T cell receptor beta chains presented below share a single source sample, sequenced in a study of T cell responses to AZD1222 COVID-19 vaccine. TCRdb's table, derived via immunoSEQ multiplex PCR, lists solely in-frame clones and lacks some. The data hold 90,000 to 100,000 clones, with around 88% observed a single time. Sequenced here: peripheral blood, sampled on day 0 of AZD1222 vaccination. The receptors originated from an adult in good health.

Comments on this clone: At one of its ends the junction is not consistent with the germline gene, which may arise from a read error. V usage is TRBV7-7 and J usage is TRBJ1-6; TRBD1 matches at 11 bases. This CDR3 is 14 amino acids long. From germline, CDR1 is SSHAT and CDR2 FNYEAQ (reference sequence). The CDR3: CASSLGQGVFSLHF. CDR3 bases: TGTGCTAGCAGCTTGGGACAGGGGGTATTTTCCCTCCACTTT.

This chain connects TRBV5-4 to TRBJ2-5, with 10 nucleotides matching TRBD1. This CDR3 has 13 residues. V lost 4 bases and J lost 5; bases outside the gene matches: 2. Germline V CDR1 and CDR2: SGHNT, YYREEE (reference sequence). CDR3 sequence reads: CASSPDRGETQYF. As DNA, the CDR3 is TGTGCCAGCAGCCCGGACAGGGGGGAGACCCAGTACTTC.

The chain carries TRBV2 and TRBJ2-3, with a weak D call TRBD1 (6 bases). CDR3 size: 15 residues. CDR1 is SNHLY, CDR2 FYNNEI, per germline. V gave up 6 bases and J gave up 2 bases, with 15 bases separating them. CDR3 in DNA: TGTGCCAGCAGCGACAGGTCCACCTCCACAGATACGCAGTATTTT. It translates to CASSDRSTSTDTQYF.

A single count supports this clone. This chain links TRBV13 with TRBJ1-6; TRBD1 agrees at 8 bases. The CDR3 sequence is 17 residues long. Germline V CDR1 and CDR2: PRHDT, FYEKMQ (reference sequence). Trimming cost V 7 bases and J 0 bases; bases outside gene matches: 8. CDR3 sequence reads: CASTPDRASSYNSPLHF. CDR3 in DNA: TGTGCCAGCACCCCGGACAGGGCTAGCTCCTATAATTCACCCCTCCACTTT.

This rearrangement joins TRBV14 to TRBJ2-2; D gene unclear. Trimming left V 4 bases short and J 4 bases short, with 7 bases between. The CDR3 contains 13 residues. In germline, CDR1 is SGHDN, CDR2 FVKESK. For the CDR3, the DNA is TGTGCCAGCAGCCGAAGGGTCACCGGGGAGCTGTTTTTT. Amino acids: CASSRRVTGELFF.

Here the CDR3 reads CASSRNEVYGYTF. The CDR3, as DNA: TGTGCCAGCAGTAGAAACGAGGTCTATGGCTACACCTTC. The gene calls are TRBV6-5 and TRBJ1-2; D uncertain. Trimming removed 5 bases from V and 4 bases from J, with 11 bases in between. Germline V gene data show CDR1 as MNHEY and CDR2 as SVGAGI. The CDR3 length is 13 residues.

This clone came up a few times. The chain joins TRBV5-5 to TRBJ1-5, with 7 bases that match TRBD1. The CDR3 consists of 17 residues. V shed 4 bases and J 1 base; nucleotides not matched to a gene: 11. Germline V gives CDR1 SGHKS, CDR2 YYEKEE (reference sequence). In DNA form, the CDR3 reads TGTGCCAGCAGCCCCCAGCCCGGGACAGCGAGCAATCAGCCCCAGCATTTT. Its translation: CASSPQPGTASNQPQHF.

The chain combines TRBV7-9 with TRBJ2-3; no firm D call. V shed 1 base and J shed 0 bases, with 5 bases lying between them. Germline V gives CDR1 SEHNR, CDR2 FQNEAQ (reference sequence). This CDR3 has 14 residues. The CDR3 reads CASSLDGSTDTQYF. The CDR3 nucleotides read TGTGCCAGCAGCTTAGACGGGAGCACAGATACGCAGTATTTT.

The CDR3 sequence: CASSLPQGRGYGYTF. The CDR3 nucleotides are TGTGCCAGCAGCCTCCCACAGGGCCGGGGGTATGGCTACACCTTC. J is TRBJ1-2 and V is TRBV28; perhaps TRBD1 as D (6 bases). Per germline, CDR1 MDHEN and CDR2 SYDVKM. Trimming pared 6 bases from V and 5 bases from J, leaving 19 bases between. This CDR3 comprises 15 residues.

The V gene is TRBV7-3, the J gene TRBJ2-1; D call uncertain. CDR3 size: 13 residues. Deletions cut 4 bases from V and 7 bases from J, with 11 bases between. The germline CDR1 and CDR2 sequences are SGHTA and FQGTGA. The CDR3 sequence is CASSSIEWNEQFF. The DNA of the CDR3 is TGTGCCAGCAGCTCTATAGAGTGGAATGAGCAGTTCTTC.

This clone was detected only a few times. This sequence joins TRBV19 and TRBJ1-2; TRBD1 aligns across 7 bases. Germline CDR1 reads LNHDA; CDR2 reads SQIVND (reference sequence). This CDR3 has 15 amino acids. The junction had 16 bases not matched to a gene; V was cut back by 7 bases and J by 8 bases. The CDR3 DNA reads TGTGCCAGTAAAATGGACAGGCCAAAATCGCAGGGCTACACCTTC. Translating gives CASKMDRPKSQGYTF.

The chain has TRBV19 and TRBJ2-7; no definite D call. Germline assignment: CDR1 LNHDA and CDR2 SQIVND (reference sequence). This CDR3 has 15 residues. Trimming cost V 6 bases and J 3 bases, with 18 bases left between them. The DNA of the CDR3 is TGTGCCAGTAGCCGATATGTTACGGGCAGCTACGAGCAGTACTTC. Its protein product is CASSRYVTGSYEQYF.

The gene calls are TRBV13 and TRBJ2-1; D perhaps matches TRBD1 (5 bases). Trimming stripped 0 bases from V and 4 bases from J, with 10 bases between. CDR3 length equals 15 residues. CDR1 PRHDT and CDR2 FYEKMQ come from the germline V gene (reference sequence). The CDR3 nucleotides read TGTGCCAGCAGCTTAGGGGACACTATTTACAATGAGCAGTTCTTC. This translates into CASSLGDTIYNEQFF. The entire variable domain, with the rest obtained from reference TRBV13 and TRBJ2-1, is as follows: AAGVIQSPRHLIKEKRETATLKCYPIPRHDTVYWYQQGPGQDPQFLISFYEKMQSDKGSIPDRFSAQQFSDYHSELNMSSLELGDSALYFCASSLGDTIYNEQFFGPGTRLTVL.

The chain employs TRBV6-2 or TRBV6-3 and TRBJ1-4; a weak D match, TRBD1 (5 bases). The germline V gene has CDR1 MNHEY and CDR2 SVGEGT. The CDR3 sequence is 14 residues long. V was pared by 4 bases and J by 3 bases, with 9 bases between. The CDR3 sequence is CASSWRGANEKLFF. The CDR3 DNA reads TGTGCCAGCAGTTGGCGGGGCGCTAATGAAAAACTGTTTTTT.

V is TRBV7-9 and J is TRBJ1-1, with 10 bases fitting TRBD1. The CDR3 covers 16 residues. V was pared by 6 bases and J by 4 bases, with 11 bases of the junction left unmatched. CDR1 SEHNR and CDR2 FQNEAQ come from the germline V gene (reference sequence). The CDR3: CASRTDRGPLSTEAFF. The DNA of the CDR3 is TGTGCCAGCAGAACCGACAGGGGGCCTCTTTCCACTGAAGCTTTCTTT.

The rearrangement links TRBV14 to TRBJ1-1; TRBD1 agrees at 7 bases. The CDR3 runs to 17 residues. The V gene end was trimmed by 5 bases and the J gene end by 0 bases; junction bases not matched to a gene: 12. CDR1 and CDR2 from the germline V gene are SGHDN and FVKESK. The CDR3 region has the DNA TGTGCCAGCAGCTTAATTTCCGGGACAGAGATGAACACTGAAGCTTTCTTT. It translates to CASSLISGTEMNTEAFF.